Following are 22 T cell receptor beta chains from one sample sequenced in a study of human T cells and chemical hapten exposure. TCRdb ran MiXCR on the RACE reads and lists one entry per CDR3 protein. The sample lists 340,000 or so distinct CDR3 sequences, around 7% seen once, with around 8.4% in the top ten. Time point given: patch test 1, 2 weeks after DPC sensitization. Noted treatment: therapeutic diphenylcyclopropenone sensitization with weekly scalp DPC. The material was whole blood, obtained in connection with sensitization to the hapten diphenylcyclopropenone (DPC). The source of these receptors is a woman in her late teens or twenties with alopecia areata. Some clones in this sample may be carry-over from other donors' samples.

The rearrangement uses TRBV12-3 or TRBV12-4 and TRBJ2-1; 10 bases are a match to TRBD1. The CDR3 spans 17 residues. Losses at the gene ends were 1 base for V and 6 bases for J; bases not matched to a gene: 9. CDR3 residues: CASSLGRQGAWVNEQFF. The CDR3, as DNA: TGTGCCAGCAGTTTAGGTCGACAGGGGGCGTGGGTCAATGAGCAGTTCTTC.

The gene calls are TRBV6-4 and TRBJ1-1; maybe TRBD1 (5 bases). Germline V lookup: CDR1 MRHNA, CDR2 SNTAGT. This CDR3 is built from 14 residues. V lost 3 bases and J 1 base, leaving 9 bases between the germline ends. The CDR3 region has the DNA TGTGCCAGCAGTGAAACCGGACAGAACACTGAAGCTTTCTTT. It codes for CASSETGQNTEAFF.

The J gene is TRBJ1-1, the V gene TRBV4-3, with 7 nucleotides matching TRBD1. CDR1 is LGHNA, CDR2 YSLEER, per germline. This CDR3 region has 17 residues. V lost 3 bases and J lost 5; bases outside the gene matches: 15. CDR3 nucleotide sequence: TGCGCCAGCAGCCAGGCCGGGACAGTCTCGCGGGGGACTGAAGCTTTCTTT. It is translated as CASSQAGTVSRGTEAFF.

This clonotype has ten or more counts. V is TRBV6-6 and J is TRBJ1-4; no clear D. Trimming cost V 6 bases and J 5 bases, with 10 bases left between them. Per the germline V gene, CDR1 is MNHNY and CDR2 is SVGAGI (reference sequence). This CDR3 has 13 amino acids. CDR3 sequence: CASSRRENEKLFF. CDR3 nucleotide sequence: TGTGCCAGCAGCCGCAGAGAGAATGAAAAACTGTTTTTT.

This clonotype was counted only a few times. In nucleotides, the CDR3 is TGTGCCACCTCCTACATTCCACAGGAGAAAGCTTTCTTT. This translates into CATSYIPQEKAFF. The rearrangement links TRBV7-8 to TRBJ1-1; a weak D match, TRBD1 (5 bases). The length of the CDR3 is 13 residues. Germline V gene lookup returns CDR1 SGHVS and CDR2 FQNEAQ. The ends were cut back, 10 bases at V and 9 bases at J, with 21 bases in the middle.

The CDR3 sequence is CSANIMGEITDTQYF. CDR3 bases: TGCAGTGCTAACATTATGGGGGAAATCACAGATACGCAGTATTTT. The V call is TRBV20-1, the J call TRBJ2-3; either TRBD1 or TRBD2 may supply D (5 bases each). Germline CDR1 is DFQATT and CDR2 is SNEGSKA (reference sequence). CDR3 length equals 15 residues. V lost 4 bases and J lost 2, with 16 bases in between.

This clonotype was seen a handful of times. The chain carries TRBV6-2 or TRBV6-3 and TRBJ1-6; D unresolved. Germline V gene data show CDR1 as MNHEY and CDR2 as SVGEGT. The CDR3 is 16 amino acids. Trimming took 0 bases from V and 10 from J, leaving 16 bases between them. The CDR3 coding sequence is TGTGCCAGCAGTTACTCTTGGGGAACCGCCGGCTCACCCCTCCACTTT. This codes for CASSYSWGTAGSPLHF.

The sample holds many counts of this clonotype. This rearrangement joins TRBV4-1 to TRBJ2-1; the D is unclear. Germline loops: CDR1 MGHRA, CDR2 YSYEKL. V was trimmed by 0 bases and J by 3 bases, leaving 18 bases between them. This CDR3 spans 18 amino acids. CDR3 sequence: CASSQEAVHLSNYNEQFF. As DNA, the CDR3 is TGCGCCAGCAGCCAAGAGGCCGTTCACCTATCGAACTACAATGAGCAGTTCTTC.

The V gene is TRBV10-3, the J gene TRBJ1-5, with 7 positions matching TRBD1. Per the germline V gene, CDR1 is ENHRY and CDR2 is SYGVKD. This CDR3 spans 14 amino acids. V trimming: 5 bases; J trimming: 3 bases; junction bases outside the gene matches: 4. In DNA form, the CDR3 reads TGTGCCATCAGTTCCGACAGGGCCAATCAGCCCCAGCATTTT. Protein product: CAISSDRANQPQHF.

The chain combines TRBV7-9 with TRBJ2-3; D not certain. Germline CDR1 reads SEHNR; CDR2 reads FQNEAQ (reference sequence). The V gene lost 5 bases and the J gene lost 4 bases, with 10 bases spanning the gap. The CDR3 contains 13 residues. The CDR3 loop is CASSPLWADTQYF. CDR3 sequence (DNA): TGTGCCAGCAGCCCCCTCTGGGCAGATACGCAGTATTTT.

This clonotype showed up just a few times. The chain links TRBV5-1 to TRBJ1-1; 9 nucleotides line up with TRBD1. The ends lost 4 bases at V and 0 bases at J; junction bases unmatched: 7. The V gene's germline CDR1 is SGHRS and CDR2 YFSETQ. CDR3 length: 16 residues. The CDR3 sequence is CASSRDGTGLNTEAFF. Written as DNA, the CDR3 is TGCGCCAGCAGCCGAGACGGGACAGGGTTGAACACTGAAGCTTTCTTT.

This clonotype was observed a handful of times. The gene calls are TRBV27 and TRBJ1-5; 7 bases are shared with TRBD1. Germline V gene lookup returns CDR1 MNHEY and CDR2 SMNVEV (reference sequence). Trimming took 6 bases from V and 4 from J; bases not matched to a gene: 9. CDR3 size: 15 residues. The CDR3 sequence: CASSPLTGKNQPQHF. For the CDR3, the DNA is TGTGCCAGCAGCCCATTGACAGGGAAAAATCAGCCCCAGCATTTT.

The chain couples TRBV6-2 or TRBV6-3 to TRBJ2-3, with 10 bases lining up with TRBD2. V shed 7 bases and J 8 bases; nucleotides not matched to a gene: 15. Germline CDR1 reads MNHEY; CDR2 reads SVGEGT. The length of the CDR3 is 16 residues. CDR3 residues: CASKKSPSGGAFTQYF. The CDR3 DNA sequence: TGTGCCAGCAAAAAGTCGCCTAGCGGGGGTGCTTTTACGCAGTATTTT.

In its sample, this clonotype was seen a few times. V is TRBV10-3 and J is TRBJ2-7; D possibly corresponds to TRBD2 (7 bases). V lost 3 bases to trimming and J lost 7 bases, with 19 bases between them. CDR1 and CDR2 (germline): ENHRY, SYGVKD. This CDR3 contains 15 residues. CDR3 sequence reads: CAISDSAGAPREQYF. CDR3 nucleotides: TGTGCCATCAGTGACTCGGCGGGGGCCCCTCGGGAGCAGTACTTC.

The chain is built from TRBV20-1 and TRBJ2-5, with TRBD2 identical over 11 bases. This CDR3 comprises 15 residues. Germline CDR1 and CDR2: DFQATT and SNEGSKA (reference sequence). V gave up 2 bases and J gave up 2 bases; unmatched junction bases: 4. DNA of the CDR3: TGCAGTGCTAGAAGAACTAGCGGGGGACAAGAGACCCAGTACTTC. This codes for CSARRTSGGQETQYF.

The table lists this clonotype with many counts. The chain employs TRBV10-3 and TRBJ2-2, with a possible D match to TRBD1 (6 bases). The V gene lost 6 bases and the J gene lost 5 bases, with 16 bases spanning the gap. This CDR3 comprises 15 residues. Looked up from germline, CDR1 is ENHRY and CDR2 is SYGVKD. The CDR3 loop reads CAIRANSQGTGELFF. CDR3 DNA: TGTGCCATCAGAGCGAATTCTCAGGGGACCGGGGAGCTGTTTTTT.

V is TRBV6-5 and J is TRBJ1-6; D might be TRBD1 (5 bases). Germline lookup yields CDR1 MNHEY and CDR2 SVGAGI. This CDR3 comprises 13 residues. V was clipped by 5 bases and J by 9 bases, with 11 bases between them. Here the CDR3 reads CASSRGHGSPLHF. DNA for the CDR3: TGTGCCAGCAGTAGGGGCCATGGTTCACCCCTCCACTTT.

This clonotype was observed many times. The chain carries TRBV2 and TRBJ1-1, with D possibly TRBD1 on 6 matching bases. V lost 6 bases, J lost 1 base, and 9 bases lay in between. CDR1 SNHLY and CDR2 FYNNEI come from the germline V gene. This CDR3 is 13 amino acids long. CDR3 loop: CASSGTTNTEAFF. For the CDR3, the DNA is TGTGCCAGCAGCGGGACAACGAACACTGAAGCTTTCTTT.

There are a few counts of this clonotype. The V and J genes are TRBV7-9 and TRBJ2-5; 10 bases line up with TRBD2. Trimming cost V 5 bases and J 0 bases; bases outside gene matches: 12. The germline V gene has CDR1 SEHNR and CDR2 FQNEAQ (reference sequence). The CDR3 length is 18 residues. In DNA form, the CDR3 reads TGTGCCAGCAGCCAAGTACTAGCGGGGTTCTCCGACCAAGAGACCCAGTACTTC. It codes for CASSQVLAGFSDQETQYF. Together with reference TRBV7-9 and TRBJ2-5, the CDR3 gives the full variable domain: DTGVSQNPRHKITKRGQNVTFRCDPISEHNRLYWYRQTLGQGPEFLTYFQNEAQLEKSRLLSDRFSAERPKGSFSTLEIQRTEQGDSAMYLCASSQVLAGFSDQETQYFGPGTRLLVL.

Only a few counts were recorded for this clonotype. This chain connects TRBV5-4 to TRBJ2-1, with TRBD2 matching 12 bases. The V and J ends lost 2 bases and 6 bases, in that order; junction bases with no gene match: 9. Germline CDR1 and CDR2: SGHNT and YYREEE (reference sequence). This CDR3 spans 17 amino acids. The CDR3 coding sequence is TGTGCCAGCAGCTTAACTAGCGGGGGGATCCCCGTCAATGAGCAGTTCTTC. Its protein is CASSLTSGGIPVNEQFF.

This clonotype was detected only a few times. CDR3 nucleotides: TGCAGTGGCGACGGGGCCGTTGGTACTGTGGGGAATTCACCCCTCCACTTT. Translating it yields CSGDGAVGTVGNSPLHF. The chain is built from TRBV20-1 and TRBJ1-6; D possibly corresponds to TRBD1 (5 bases). Trimming stripped 7 bases from V and 7 bases from J, with 26 bases between. This CDR3 is built from 17 residues. Germline V gene data show CDR1 as DFQATT and CDR2 as SNEGSKA (reference sequence).

The chain combines TRBV14 with TRBJ1-1; 9 bases fit TRBD1. Germline CDR1 and CDR2: SGHDN and FVKESK. V lost 0 bases to trimming and J lost 4 bases; unmatched junction nucleotides: 6. This CDR3 has 16 residues. The CDR3 sequence: CASSQDRDREGTEAFF. The CDR3 DNA reads as TGTGCCAGCAGCCAAGATAGGGACAGGGAGGGCACTGAAGCTTTCTTT.